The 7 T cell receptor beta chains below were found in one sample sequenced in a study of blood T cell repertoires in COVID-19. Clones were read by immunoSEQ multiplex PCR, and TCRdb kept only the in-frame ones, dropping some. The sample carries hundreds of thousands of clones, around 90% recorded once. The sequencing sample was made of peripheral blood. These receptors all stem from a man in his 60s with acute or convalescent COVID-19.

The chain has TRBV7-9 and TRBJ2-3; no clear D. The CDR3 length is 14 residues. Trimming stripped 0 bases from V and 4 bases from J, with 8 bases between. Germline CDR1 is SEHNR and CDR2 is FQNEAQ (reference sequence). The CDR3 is CASSLAHSSDTQYF. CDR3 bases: TGTGCCAGCAGCTTAGCACACAGTTCAGATACGCAGTATTTT.

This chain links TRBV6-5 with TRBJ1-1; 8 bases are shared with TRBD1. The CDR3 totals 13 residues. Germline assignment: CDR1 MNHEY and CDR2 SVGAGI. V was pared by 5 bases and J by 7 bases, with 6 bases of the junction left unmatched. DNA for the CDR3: TGTGCCAGCAGTACGTCACAGGGGGGTGAAGCTTTCTTT. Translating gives CASSTSQGGEAFF.

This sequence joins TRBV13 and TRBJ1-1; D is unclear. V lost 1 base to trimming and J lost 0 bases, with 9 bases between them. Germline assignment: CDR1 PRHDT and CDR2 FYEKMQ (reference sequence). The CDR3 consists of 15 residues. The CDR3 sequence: CASSLDRVMNTEAFF. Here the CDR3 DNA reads TGTGCCAGCAGCTTAGACAGAGTGATGAACACTGAAGCTTTCTTT.

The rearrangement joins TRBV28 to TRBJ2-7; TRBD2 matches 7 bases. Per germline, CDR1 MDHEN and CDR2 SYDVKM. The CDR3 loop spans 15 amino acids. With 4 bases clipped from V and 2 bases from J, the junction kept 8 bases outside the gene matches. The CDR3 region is CASSSTRDYPYEQYF. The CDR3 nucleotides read TGTGCCAGCAGTTCAACTCGGGACTACCCCTACGAGCAGTACTTC. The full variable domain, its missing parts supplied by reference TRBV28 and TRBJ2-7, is DVKVTQSSRYLVKRTGEKVFLECVQDMDHENMFWYRQDPGLGLRLIYFSYDVKMKEKGDIPEGYSVSREKKERFSLILESASTNQTSMYLCASSSTRDYPYEQYFGPGTRLTVT.

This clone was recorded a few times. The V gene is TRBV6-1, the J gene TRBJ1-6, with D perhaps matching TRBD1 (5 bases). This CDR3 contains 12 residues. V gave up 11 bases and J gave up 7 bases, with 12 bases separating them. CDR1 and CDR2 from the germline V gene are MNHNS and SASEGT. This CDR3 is CACRSGNSPLHF. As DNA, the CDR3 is TGTGCCTGCCGATCAGGGAATTCACCCCTCCACTTT.

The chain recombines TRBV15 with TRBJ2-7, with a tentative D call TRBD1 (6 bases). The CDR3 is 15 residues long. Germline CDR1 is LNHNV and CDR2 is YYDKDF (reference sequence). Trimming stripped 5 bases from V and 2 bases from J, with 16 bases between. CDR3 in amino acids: CATSGTGTPTYEQYF. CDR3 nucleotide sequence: TGTGCCACCAGCGGAACCGGGACACCTACCTACGAGCAGTACTTC.

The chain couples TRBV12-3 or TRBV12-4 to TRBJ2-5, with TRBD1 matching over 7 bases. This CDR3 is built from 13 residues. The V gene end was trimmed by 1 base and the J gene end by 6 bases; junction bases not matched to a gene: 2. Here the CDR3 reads CASSLGQGKTQYF. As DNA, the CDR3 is TGTGCCAGCAGTTTAGGACAGGGAAAGACCCAGTACTTC.